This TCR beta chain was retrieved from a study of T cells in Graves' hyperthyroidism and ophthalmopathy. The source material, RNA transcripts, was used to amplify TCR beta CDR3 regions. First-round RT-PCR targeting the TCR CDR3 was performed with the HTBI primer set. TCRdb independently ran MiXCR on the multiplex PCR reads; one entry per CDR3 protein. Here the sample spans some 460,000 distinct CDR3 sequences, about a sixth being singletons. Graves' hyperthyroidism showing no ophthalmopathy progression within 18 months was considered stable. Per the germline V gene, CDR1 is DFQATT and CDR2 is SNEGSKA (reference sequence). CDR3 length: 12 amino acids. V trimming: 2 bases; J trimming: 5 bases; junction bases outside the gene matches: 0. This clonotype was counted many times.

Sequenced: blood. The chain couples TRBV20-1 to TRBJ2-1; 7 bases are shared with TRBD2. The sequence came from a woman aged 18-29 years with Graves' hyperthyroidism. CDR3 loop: CSARLADNEQFF. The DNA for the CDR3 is TGCAGTGCTAGACTAGCGGACAATGAGCAGTTCTTC.